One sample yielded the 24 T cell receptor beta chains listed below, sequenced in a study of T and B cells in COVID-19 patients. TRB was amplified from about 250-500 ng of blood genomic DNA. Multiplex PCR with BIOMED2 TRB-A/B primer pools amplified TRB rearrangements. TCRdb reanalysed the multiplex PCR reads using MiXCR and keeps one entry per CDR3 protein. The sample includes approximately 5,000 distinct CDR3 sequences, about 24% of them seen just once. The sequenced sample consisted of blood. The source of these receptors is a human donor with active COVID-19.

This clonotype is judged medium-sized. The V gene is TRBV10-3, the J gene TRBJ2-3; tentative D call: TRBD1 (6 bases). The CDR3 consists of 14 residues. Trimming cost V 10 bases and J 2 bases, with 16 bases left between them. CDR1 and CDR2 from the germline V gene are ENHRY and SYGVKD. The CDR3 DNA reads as TGTGCCACCCGCAGGGGTTCGGACACAGATACGCAGTATTTT. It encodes CATRRGSDTDTQYF.

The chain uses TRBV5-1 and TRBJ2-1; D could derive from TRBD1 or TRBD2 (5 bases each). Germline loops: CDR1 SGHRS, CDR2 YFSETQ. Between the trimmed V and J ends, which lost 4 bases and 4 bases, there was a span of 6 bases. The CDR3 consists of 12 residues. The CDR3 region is CASSGGYNEQFF. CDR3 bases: TGCGCCAGCAGCGGGGGATACAATGAGCAGTTCTTC. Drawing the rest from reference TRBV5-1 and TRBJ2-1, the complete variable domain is KAGVTQTPRYLIKTRGQQVTLSCSPISGHRSVSWYQQTPGQGLQFLFEYFSETQRNKGNFPGRFSGRQFSNSRSEMNVSTLELGDSALYLCASSGGYNEQFFGPGTRLTVL.

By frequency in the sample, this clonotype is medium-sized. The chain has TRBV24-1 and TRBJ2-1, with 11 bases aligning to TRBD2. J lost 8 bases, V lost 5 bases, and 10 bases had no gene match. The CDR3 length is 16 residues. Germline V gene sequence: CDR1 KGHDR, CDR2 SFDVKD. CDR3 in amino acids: CATSVVAGGPWDEQFF. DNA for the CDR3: TGTGCCACCAGTGTGGTAGCGGGAGGGCCATGGGATGAGCAGTTCTTC.

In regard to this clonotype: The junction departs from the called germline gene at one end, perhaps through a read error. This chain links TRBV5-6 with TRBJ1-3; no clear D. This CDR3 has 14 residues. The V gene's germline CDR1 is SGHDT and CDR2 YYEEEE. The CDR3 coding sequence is TGCGCCAGCAGCCCAAACAGCTCTGGAAACACCATATATTTT. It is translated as CASSPNSSGNTIYF. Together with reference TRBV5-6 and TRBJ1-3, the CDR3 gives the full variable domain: DAGVTQSPTHLIKTRGQQVTLRCSPKSGHDTVSWYQQALGQGPQFIFQYYEEEERQRGNFPDRFSGHQFPNYSSELNVNALLLGDSALYLCASSPNSSGNTIYFGEGSWLTVV.

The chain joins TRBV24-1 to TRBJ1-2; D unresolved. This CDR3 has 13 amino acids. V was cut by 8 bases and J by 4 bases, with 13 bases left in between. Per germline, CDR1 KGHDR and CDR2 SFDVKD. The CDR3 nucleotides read TGTGCCACCAAACTAACTGACCCCTATGGCTACACCTTC. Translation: CATKLTDPYGYTF.

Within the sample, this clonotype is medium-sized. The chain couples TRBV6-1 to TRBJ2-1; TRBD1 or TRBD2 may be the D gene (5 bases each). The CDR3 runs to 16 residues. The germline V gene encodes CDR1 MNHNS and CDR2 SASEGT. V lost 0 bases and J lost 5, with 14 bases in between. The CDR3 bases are TGTGCCAGCAGTGAAGCGATCGGGGCCGCTAACAATGAGCAGTTCTTC. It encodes CASSEAIGAANNEQFF.

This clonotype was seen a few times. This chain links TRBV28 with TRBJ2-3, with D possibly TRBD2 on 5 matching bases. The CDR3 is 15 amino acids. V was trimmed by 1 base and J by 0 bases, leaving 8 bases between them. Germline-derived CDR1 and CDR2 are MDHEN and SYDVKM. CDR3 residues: CASSLLGGSTDTQYF. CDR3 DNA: TGTGCCAGCAGTTTATTGGGCGGGAGCACAGATACGCAGTATTTT. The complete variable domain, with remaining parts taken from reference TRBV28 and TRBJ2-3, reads DVKVTQSSRYLVKRTGEKVFLECVQDMDHENMFWYRQDPGLGLRLIYFSYDVKMKEKGDIPEGYSVSREKKERFSLILESASTNQTSMYLCASSLLGGSTDTQYFGPGTRLTVL.

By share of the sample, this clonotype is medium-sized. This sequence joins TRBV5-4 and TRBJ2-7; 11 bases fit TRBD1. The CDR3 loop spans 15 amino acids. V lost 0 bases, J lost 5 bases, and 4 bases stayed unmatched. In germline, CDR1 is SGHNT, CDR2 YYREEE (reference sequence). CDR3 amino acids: CASSLGGQGGNEQYF. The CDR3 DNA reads TGTGCCAGCAGCTTGGGGGGACAGGGGGGAAACGAGCAGTACTTC. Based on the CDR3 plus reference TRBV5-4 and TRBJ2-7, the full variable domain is ETGVTQSPTHLIKTRGQQVTLRCSSQSGHNTVSWYQQALGQGPQFIFQYYREEENGRGNFPPRFSGLQFPNYSSELNVNALELDDSALYLCASSLGGQGGNEQYFGPGTRLTVT.

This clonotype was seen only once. The CDR3 is CAWTTGWNTEAFF. CDR3 coding DNA: TGTGCCTGGACCACAGGATGGAACACTGAAGCTTTCTTT. The V call is TRBV30, the J call TRBJ1-1, with D perhaps matching TRBD1 (5 bases). Germline V lookup: CDR1 GTSNPN, CDR2 SVGIG (reference sequence). V was cut by 4 bases and J by 1 base, with 10 bases left in between. This CDR3 is built from 13 residues.

DNA of the CDR3: TGTGCCAGCACCCCGTTACAGGGGTACAATCAGCCCCAGCATTTT. Translation: CASTPLQGYNQPQHF. V is TRBV12-3 or TRBV12-4 and J is TRBJ1-5; 7 bases agree with TRBD1. The CDR3 runs to 15 residues. The V segment lost 7 bases and the J segment 3 bases; nucleotides outside the gene matches: 9.

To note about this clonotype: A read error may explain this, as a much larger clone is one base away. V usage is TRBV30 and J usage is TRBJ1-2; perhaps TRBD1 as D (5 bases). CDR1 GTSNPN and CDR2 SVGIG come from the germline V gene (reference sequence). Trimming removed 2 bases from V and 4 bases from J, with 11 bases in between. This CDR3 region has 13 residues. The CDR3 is CAWSRDGPYGYTF. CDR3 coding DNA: TGTGCCTGGAGTAGGGACGGGCCCTATGGCTACACCTTC.

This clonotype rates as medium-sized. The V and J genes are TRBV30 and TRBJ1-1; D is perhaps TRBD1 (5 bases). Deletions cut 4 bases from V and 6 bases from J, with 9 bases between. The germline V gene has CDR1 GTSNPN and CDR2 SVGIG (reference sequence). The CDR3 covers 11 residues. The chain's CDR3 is CAWTWGAEAFF. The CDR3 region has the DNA TGTGCCTGGACATGGGGGGCTGAAGCTTTCTTT.

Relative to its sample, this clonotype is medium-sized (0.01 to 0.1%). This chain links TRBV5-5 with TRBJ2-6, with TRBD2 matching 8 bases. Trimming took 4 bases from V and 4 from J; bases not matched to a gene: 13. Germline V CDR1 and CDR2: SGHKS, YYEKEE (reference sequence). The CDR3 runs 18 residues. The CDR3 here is CASSVSGGWAWGANVLTF. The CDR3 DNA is TGTGCCAGCAGCGTGAGCGGGGGCTGGGCGTGGGGGGCCAACGTCCTGACTTTC.

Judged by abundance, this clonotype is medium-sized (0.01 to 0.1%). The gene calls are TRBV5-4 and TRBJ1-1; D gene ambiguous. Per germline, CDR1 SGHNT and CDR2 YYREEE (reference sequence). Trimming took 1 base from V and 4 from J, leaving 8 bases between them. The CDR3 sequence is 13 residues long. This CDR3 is CASSLTGGTEAFF. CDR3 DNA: TGTGCCAGCAGCTTGACCGGAGGCACTGAAGCTTTCTTT.

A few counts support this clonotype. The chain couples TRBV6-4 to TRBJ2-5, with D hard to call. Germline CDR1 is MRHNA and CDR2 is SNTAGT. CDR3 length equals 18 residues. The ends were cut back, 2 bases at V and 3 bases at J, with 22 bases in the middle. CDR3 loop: CASSDRVGSDSKKETQYF. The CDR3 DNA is TGTGCCAGCAGTGACAGAGTGGGGTCCGACTCCAAAAAAGAGACCCAGTACTTC.

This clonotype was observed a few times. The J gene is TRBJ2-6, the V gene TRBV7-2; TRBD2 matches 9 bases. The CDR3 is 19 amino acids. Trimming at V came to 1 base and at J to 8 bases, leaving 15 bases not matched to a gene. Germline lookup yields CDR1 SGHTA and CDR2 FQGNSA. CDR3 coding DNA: TGTGCCAGCAGCTTAGAGTCTAGCGGGAAGTTCTTGAGGACCAACGTCCTGACTTTC. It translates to CASSLESSGKFLRTNVLTF.

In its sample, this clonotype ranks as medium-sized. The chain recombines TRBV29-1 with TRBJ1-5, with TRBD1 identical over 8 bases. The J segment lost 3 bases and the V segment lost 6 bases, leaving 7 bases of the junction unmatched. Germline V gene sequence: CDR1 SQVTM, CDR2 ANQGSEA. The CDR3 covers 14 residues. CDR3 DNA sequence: TGCAGCGTCAAGGGGACAGGTTTCAATCAGCCCCAGCATTTT. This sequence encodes CSVKGTGFNQPQHF.

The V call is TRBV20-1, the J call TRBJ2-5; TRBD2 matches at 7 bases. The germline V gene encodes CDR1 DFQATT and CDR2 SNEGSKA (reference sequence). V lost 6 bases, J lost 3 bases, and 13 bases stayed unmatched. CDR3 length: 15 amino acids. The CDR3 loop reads CSAYGLGRGEETQYF. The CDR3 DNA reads TGCAGTGCATATGGACTAGGTCGGGGGGAAGAGACCCAGTACTTC.

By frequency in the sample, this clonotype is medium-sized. CDR3 DNA: TGTGCCTGTGGGGGCAGGGTAGATGGCTACACCTTC. It encodes CACGGRVDGYTF. This chain uses TRBV30 with TRBJ1-2, with a weak D call TRBD1 (6 bases). The CDR3 spans 12 residues. The V gene's germline CDR1 is GTSNPN and CDR2 SVGIG (reference sequence). V lost 6 bases and J lost 6, with 14 bases in between.

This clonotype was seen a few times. CDR3 loop: CASSQGVGNTEAFF. The CDR3 DNA is TGCGCCAGCAGCCAAGGGGTAGGCAACACTGAAGCTTTCTTT. J is TRBJ1-1 and V is TRBV4-3; D not certain. Per germline, CDR1 LGHNA and CDR2 YSLEER. The CDR3 is 14 amino acids. The V end was cut by 1 base, the J end by 2 bases, with 8 bases between.

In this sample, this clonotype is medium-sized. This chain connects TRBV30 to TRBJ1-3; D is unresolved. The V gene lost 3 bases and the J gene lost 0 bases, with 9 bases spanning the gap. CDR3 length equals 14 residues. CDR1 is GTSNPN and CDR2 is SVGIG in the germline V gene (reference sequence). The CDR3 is CAWSRGNSGNTIYF. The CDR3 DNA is TGTGCCTGGAGCCGTGGGAACTCTGGAAACACCATATATTTT. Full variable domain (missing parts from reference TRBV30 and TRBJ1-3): SQTIHQWPATLVQPVGSPLSLECTVEGTSNPNLYWYRQAAGRGLQLLFYSVGIGQISSEVPQNLSASRPQDRQFILSSKKLLLSDSGFYLCAWSRGNSGNTIYFGEGSWLTVV.

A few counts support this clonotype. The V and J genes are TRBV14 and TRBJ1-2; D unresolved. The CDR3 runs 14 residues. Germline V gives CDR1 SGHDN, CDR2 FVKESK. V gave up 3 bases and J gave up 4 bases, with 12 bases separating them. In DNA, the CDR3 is TGTGCCAGCAGCCACTCGGTAACGTTCTATGGCTACACCTTC. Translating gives CASSHSVTFYGYTF.

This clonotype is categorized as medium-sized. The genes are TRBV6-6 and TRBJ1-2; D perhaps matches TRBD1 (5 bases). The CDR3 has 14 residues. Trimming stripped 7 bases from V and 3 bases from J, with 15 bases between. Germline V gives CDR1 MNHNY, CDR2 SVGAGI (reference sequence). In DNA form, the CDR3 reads TGTGCCAGCACTACCGGGACGGTAGACTATGGCTACACCTTC. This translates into CASTTGTVDYGYTF.

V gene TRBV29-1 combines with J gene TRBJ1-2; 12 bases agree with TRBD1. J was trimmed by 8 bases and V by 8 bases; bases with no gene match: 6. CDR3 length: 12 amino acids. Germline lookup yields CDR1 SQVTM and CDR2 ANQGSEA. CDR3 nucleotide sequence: TGCAGCACGGGACAGGGGGCGCAGGGCTACACCTTC. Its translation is CSTGQGAQGYTF. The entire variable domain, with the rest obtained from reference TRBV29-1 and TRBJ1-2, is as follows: SAVISQKPSRDICQRGTSLTIQCQVDSQVTMMFWYRQQPGQSLTLIATANQGSEATYESGFVIDKFPISRPNLTFSTLTVSNMSPEDSSIYLCSTGQGAQGYTFGSGTRLTVV.